This TCR beta chain was obtained from a study of vaccination and CD4 T cells after COVID-19. Study-level information: By nasal swab PCR, the convalescent patients were SARS-CoV-2 positive, with 10 or so mild cases and one severe. As control conditions, cultures were given either a CEFX pool serving as positive control, an HIV-1 Nef pool, or no peptide at all.

Concerning this clonotype: Its antigen remains unknown.

The CDR3 sequence is 16 residues long. V shed 3 bases and J shed 0 bases, with 13 bases lying between them. CDR1 and CDR2 (germline): SGHNT, YYREEE (reference sequence). Cultured CD4+ T-cell DNA underwent Oncomine TCR Beta short-read sequencing. MiXCR, run by TCRdb on the PCR reads, gives a single entry per CDR3 protein. The profile shows around 22,000 distinct CDR3 sequences, 30% to 35% of them singletons. As for treatment: roughly 11-day PBMC culture with coronavirus spike peptide pools or control peptides (ViraFEST assay). After being plated at around 2 million per well, PBMCs were cultured with approximately 9.9 IU/ml IL-2 and 10 ug/ml peptide pools.

The chain recombines TRBV5-4 with TRBJ1-5, with a weak D call TRBD1 (5 bases). Sequencing was done on a sample of cultured CD4+ T cells from blood. This TCR was recovered from a human donor with COVID-19. CDR3 amino acids: CASSSGGPFSNQPQHF. Here the CDR3 DNA reads TGTGCCAGCAGCTCCGGGGGTCCCTTTAGCAATCAGCCCCAGCATTTT.